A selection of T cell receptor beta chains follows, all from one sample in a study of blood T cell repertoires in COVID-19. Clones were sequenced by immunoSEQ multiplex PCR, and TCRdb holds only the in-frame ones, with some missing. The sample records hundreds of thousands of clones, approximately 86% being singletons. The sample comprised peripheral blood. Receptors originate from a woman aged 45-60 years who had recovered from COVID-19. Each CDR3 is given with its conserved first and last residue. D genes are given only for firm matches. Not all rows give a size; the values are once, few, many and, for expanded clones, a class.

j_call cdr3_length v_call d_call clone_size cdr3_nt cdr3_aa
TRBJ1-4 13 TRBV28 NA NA TGTGCCAGCAGTGGGCAGGGTCCTGAAAAACTGTTTTTT CASSGQGPEKLFF
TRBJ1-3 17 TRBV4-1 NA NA TGCGCCAGCAGCCAGGAAACCAGGGCCTTCTCTGGAAACACCATATATTTT CASSQETRAFSGNTIYF
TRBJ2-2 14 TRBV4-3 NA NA TGCGCCTGCAGTTGGGGGGTGAACACCGGGGAGCTGTTTTTT CACSWGVNTGELFF
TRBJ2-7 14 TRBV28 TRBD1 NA TGTGCCAGCAGCCCAGGGGGTCAGGTGTACGAGCAGTACTTC CASSPGGQVYEQYF
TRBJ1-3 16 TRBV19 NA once TGTGCCAGTAGTATGGGCAGATTGCTCTCTGGAAACACCATATATTTT CASSMGRLLSGNTIYF
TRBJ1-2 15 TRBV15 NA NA TGTGCCACCAGCAGAGAACGGAGGGGACGGTGGGGCTACACCTTC CATSRERRGRWGYTF
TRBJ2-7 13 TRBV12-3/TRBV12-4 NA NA TGTGCCAGCAGTTCTGGGGGGTACTACGAGCAGTACTTC CASSSGGYYEQYF
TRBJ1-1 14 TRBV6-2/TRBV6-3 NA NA TGTGCCAGCAGTTCGGACAGCCGGTACACTGAAGCTTTCTTT CASSSDSRYTEAFF
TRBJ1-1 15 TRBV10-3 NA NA TGTGCCATCAGAGACGACTTTAACCTGAACACTGAAGCTTTCTTT CAIRDDFNLNTEAFF
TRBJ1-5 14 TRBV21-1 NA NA TGTGCCAGCAGCAAATGGGACACCTATCAGCCCCAGCATTTT CASSKWDTYQPQHF
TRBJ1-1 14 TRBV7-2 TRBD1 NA TGTGCCAGCAGCTTAGGAGGGGGCGGTACTGAAGCTTTCTTT CASSLGGGGTEAFF
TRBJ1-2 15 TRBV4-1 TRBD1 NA TGCGCCAGCAGCGACCCCGACAGGGCCAGGTCTGGCTACACCTTC CASSDPDRARSGYTF
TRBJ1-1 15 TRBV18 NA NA TGTGCCAGCTCACCCCCAGGGGCGCGGAACACTGAAGCTTTCTTT CASSPPGARNTEAFF
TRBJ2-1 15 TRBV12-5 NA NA TGTGCTAGTGGTTTAGACTGGAGCTCCTACAATGAGCAGTTCTTC CASGLDWSSYNEQFF
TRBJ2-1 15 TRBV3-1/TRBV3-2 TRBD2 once TGTGCCAGCACCGGGACTAGCGGAGGGGGCAATGAGCAGTTCTTC CASTGTSGGGNEQFF
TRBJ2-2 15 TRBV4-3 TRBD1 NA TGCGCCAGCAGCCAAGGGGACAGGAGCACCGGGGAGCTGTTTTTT CASSQGDRSTGELFF
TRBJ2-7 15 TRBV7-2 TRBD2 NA TGTGCCAGCAGCTTAGGGCTAGCGGGACCATACGAGCAGTACTTC CASSLGLAGPYEQYF
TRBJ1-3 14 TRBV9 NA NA TGTGCCTCCCAGGGAGGGGGCTCTGGAAACACCATATATTTT CASQGGGSGNTIYF
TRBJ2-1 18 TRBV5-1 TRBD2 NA TGCGCCAGCAGCTTGGGGACTAGCGGGAAGACCTCCTACAATGAGCAGTTCTTC CASSLGTSGKTSYNEQFF
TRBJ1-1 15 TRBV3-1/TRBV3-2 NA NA TGTGCCAGCAGCCCCTACCCCCGACTCTACGCTGAAGCTTTCTTT CASSPYPRLYAEAFF
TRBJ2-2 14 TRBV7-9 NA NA TGTGCCAGCAGCTTATCTCTGAGCACCGGGGAGCTGTTTTTT CASSLSLSTGELFF
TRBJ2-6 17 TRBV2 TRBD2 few TGTGCCAGCCAAGGGACTAGCGGGTTTATTGGGGCCAACGTCCTGACTTTC CASQGTSGFIGANVLTF
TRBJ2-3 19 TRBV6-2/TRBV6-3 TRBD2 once TGTGCCAGCAGTTCTCGACAAAACTTACTAGCGGGAGAGATAGATACGCAGTATTTT CASSSRQNLLAGEIDTQYF
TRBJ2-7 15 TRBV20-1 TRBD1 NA TGCAGTGCAAGTGGGACAGGGGGCGCCCCCTACGAGCAGTACTTC CSASGTGGAPYEQYF
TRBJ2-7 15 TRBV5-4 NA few TGTGCCAGCAGCAAGAGGACGGGGGACCCCCACGAGCAGTACTTC CASSKRTGDPHEQYF
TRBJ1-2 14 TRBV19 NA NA TGTGCCAGTAGTATAGACAGCGCCCGCTATGGCTACACCTTC CASSIDSARYGYTF
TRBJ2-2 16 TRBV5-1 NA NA TGCGCCAGCAGCTTGGTTTCAGGGACTGTGCGCGGGGAGCTGTTTTTT CASSLVSGTVRGELFF
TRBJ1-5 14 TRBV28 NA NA TGTGCCAGCAGTTTACGGGGAAGCAATCAGCCCCAGCATTTT CASSLRGSNQPQHF
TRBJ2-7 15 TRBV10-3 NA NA TGTGCCACCCAGTCCCCTGGGCCGTATTCCTACGAGCAGTACTTC CATQSPGPYSYEQYF
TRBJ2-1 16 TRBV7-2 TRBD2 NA TGTGCCAGCAGCCCCCGGGGGTGGACTAGCGGGACTGAGCAGTTCTTC CASSPRGWTSGTEQFF
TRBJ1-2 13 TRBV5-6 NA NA TGTGCCAGCAGCTTGCTCAGGAACTATGGCTACACCTTC CASSLLRNYGYTF
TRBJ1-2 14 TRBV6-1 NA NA TGTGCCAGCAGTGAAGCTGGGGGCCTCTATGGCTACACCTTC CASSEAGGLYGYTF
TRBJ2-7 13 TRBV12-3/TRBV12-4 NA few TGTGCCAGCCAGCCGGGTTCAGGGGTCGAGCAGTACTTC CASQPGSGVEQYF
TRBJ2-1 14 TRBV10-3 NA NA TGTGCCACCTTAGTCGGTGGCTCCTACAATGAGCAGTTCTTC CATLVGGSYNEQFF
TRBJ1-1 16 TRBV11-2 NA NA TGTGCCAGCACCCCCAGGGGCGACAGGCGGAACACTGAAGCTTTCTTT CASTPRGDRRNTEAFF
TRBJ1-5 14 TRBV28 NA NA TGTGCCAGCAGAGTTGCCGGGGGGAGTCAGCCCCAGCATTTT CASRVAGGSQPQHF
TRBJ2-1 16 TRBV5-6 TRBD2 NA TGTGCCAGCAGGAGGTGGGGAATAGCGGGATACAATGAGCAGTTCTTC CASRRWGIAGYNEQFF
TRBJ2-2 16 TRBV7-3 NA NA TGTGCCAGCAGCCGCCACGGGGGGCGGGGCACCGGGGAGCTGTTTTTT CASSRHGGRGTGELFF
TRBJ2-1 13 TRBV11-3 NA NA TGTGCCAGCAGCTTAGCTGGGTCGGGTGAGCAGTTCTTC CASSLAGSGEQFF
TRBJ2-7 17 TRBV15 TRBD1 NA TGTGCCACCAGCAGAGATCGGGTCGGGACAGGGGCCTACGAGCAGTACTTC CATSRDRVGTGAYEQYF
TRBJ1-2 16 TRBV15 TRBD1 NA TGTGCCACCAGCCCCGGACGACAGGGATTGAACTATGGCTACACCTTC CATSPGRQGLNYGYTF
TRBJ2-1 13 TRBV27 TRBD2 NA TGTGCCAGCCAGACTAGCGGGATCGATGAGCAGTTCTTC CASQTSGIDEQFF
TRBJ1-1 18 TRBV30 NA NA TGTGCCTGGTCATTCTTAGGGGGGGGGCGTAAAATGGACACTGAAGCTTTCTTT CAWSFLGGGRKMDTEAFF
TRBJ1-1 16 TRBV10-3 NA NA TGTGCCATCAGTGTGGGCGGGCGACTTCGGAACACTGAAGCTTTCTTT CAISVGGRLRNTEAFF
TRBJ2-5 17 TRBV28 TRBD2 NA TGTGCCAGCAGTGTCGGCACGGGGCGGGGGGCTAGGGAGACCCAGTACTTC CASSVGTGRGARETQYF
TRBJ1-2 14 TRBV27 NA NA TGTGCCAGCAGTTTACTATCAGGAGGCTATGGCTACACCTTC CASSLLSGGYGYTF
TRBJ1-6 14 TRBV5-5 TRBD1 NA TGTGCCAGCAGACAGGACAGGGGTTATTCACCCCTCCACTTT CASRQDRGYSPLHF
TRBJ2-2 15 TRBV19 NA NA TGTGCCAGTAGAGTAAGCGAAGCGAACACCGGGGAGCTGTTTTTT CASRVSEANTGELFF
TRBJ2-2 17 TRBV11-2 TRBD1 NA TGTGCCAGCAGCCTATCGAGGGGGCAGGGTCGAAGCGGGGAGCTGTTTTTT CASSLSRGQGRSGELFF
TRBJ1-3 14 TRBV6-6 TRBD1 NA TGTGCCAGCAGTCCGACAGGGTTTGGAAACACCATATATTTT CASSPTGFGNTIYF
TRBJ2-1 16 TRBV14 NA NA TGTGCCAGCAGCCCTTCTCCCCGGGTCTCCTACAATGAGCAGTTCTTC CASSPSPRVSYNEQFF
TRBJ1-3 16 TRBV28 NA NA TGTGCCAGCAGTTTAAGGGGCCTCTCGGCTGGAAACACCATATATTTT CASSLRGLSAGNTIYF
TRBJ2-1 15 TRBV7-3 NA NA TGTGCCAGCAGCTTACCCGGGAGCTCCTACAATGAGCAGTTCTTC CASSLPGSSYNEQFF